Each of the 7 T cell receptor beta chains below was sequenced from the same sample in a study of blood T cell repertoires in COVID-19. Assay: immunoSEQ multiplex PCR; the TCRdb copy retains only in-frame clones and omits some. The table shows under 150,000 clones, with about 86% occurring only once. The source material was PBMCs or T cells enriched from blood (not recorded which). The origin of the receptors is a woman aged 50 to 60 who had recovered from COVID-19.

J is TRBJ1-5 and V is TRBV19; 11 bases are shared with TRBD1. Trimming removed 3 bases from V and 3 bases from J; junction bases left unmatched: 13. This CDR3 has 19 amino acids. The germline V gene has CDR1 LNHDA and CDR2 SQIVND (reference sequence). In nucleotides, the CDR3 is TGTGCCAGTAGTATCTACCGACGGACAGGGGGCTCTATCAATCAGCCCCAGCATTTT. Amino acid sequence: CASSIYRRTGGSINQPQHF.

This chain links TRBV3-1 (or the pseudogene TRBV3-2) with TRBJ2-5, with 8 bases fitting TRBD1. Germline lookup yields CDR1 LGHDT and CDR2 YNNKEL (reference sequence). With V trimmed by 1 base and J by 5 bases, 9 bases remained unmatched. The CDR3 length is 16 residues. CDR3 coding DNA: TGTGCCAGCAGCCAAGTTACGGACAGGGTGGCGGAGACCCAGTACTTC. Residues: CASSQVTDRVAETQYF.

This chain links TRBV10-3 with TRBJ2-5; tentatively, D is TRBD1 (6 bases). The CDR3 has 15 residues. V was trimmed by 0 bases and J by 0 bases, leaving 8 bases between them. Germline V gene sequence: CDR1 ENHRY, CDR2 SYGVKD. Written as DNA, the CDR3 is TGTGCCATCAGTGAGTCGGGGGCTTACCAAGAGACCCAGTACTTC. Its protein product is CAISESGAYQETQYF.

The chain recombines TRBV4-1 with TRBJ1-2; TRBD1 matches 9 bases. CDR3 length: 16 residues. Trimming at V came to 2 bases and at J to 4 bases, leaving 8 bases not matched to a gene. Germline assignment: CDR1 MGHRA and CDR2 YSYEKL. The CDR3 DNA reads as TGCGCCAGCAGCCAACCTCCGGGACAGGGAAGCTATGGCTACACCTTC. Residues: CASSQPPGQGSYGYTF.

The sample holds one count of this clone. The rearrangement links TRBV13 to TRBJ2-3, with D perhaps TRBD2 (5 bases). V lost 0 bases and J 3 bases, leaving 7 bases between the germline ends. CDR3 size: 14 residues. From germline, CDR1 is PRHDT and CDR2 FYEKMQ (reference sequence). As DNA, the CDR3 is TGTGCCAGCAGCTTAGGACTAGTAACAGATACGCAGTATTTT. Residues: CASSLGLVTDTQYF.

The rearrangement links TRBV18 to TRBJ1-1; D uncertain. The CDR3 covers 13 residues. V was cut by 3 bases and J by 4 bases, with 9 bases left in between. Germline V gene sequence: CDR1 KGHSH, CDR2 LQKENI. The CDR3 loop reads CASSPMSSTEAFF. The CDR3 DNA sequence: TGTGCCAGCTCACCGATGTCCAGCACTGAAGCTTTCTTT.

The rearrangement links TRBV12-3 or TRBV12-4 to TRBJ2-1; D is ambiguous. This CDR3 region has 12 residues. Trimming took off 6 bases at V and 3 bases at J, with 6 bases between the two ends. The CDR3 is CASSPLYNEQFF. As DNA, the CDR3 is TGTGCCAGCAGCCCCCTCTACAATGAGCAGTTCTTC.